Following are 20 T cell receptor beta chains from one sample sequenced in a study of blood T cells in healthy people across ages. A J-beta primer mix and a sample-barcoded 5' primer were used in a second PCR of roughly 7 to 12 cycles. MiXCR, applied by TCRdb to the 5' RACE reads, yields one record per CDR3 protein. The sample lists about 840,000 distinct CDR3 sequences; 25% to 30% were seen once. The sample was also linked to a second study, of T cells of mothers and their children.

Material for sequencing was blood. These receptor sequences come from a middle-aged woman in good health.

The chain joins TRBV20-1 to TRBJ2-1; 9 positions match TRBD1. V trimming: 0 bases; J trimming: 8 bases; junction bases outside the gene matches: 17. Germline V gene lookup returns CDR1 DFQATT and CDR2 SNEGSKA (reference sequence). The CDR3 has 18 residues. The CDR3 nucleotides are TGCAGTGCTAGAGATCGGATTGTCCGGGACAGGGTGGTTGATGAGCAGTTCTTC. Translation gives CSARDRIVRDRVVDEQFF.

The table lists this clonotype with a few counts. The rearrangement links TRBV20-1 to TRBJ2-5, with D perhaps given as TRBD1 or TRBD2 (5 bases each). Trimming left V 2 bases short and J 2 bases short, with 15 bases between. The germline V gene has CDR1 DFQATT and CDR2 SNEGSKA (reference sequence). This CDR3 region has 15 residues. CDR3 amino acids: CSARRIGDRQETQYF. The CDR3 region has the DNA TGCAGTGCTAGACGAATAGGGGACCGACAAGAGACCCAGTACTTC.

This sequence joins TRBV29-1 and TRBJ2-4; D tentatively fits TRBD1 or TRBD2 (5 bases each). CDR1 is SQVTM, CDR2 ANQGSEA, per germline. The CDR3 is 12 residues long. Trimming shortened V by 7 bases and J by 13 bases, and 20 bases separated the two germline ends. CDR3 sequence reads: CSGLEGTKEQYF. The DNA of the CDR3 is TGCAGCGGTTTGGAAGGGACGAAGGAGCAGTACTTC.

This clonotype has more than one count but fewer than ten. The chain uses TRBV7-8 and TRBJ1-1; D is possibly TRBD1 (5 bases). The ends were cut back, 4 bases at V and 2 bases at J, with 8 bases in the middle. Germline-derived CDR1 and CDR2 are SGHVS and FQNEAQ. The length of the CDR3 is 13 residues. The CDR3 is CASSSDINTEAFF. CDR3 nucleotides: TGTGCCAGCAGCTCGGACATCAACACTGAAGCTTTCTTT.

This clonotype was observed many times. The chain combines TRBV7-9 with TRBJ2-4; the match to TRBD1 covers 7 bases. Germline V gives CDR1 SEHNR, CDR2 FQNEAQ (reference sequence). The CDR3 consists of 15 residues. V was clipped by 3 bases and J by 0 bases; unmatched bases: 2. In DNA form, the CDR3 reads TGTGCCAGCAGCTTTACAGGGGTAGCCAAAAACATTCAGTACTTC. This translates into CASSFTGVAKNIQYF.

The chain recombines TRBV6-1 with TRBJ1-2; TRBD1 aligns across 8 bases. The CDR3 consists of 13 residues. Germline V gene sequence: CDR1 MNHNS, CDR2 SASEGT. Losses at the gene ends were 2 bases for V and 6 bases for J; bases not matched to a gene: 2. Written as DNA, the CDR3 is TGTGCCAGCAGTGAACAGGGGGCAAATGGCTACACCTTC. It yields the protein CASSEQGANGYTF.

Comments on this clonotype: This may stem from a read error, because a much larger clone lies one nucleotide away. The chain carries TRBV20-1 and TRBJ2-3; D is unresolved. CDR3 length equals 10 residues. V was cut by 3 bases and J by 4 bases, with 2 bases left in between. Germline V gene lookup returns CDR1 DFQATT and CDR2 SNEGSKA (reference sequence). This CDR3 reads CSASADTQYF. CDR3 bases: TGCAGTGCTAGCGCAGATACGCAGTATTTT.

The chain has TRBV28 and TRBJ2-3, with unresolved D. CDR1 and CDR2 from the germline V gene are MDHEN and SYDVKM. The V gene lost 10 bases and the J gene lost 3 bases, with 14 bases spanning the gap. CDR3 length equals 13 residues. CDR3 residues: CATLYIGTDTQYF. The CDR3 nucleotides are TGTGCCACCCTTTATATCGGGACAGATACGCAGTATTTT.

CDR3 sequence reads: CSVETESNQPQHF. The DNA of the CDR3 is TGCAGCGTTGAAACAGAAAGCAATCAGCCCCAGCATTTT. The chain links TRBV29-1 to TRBJ1-5, with D unclear. CDR3 length equals 13 residues. V was trimmed by 2 bases and J by 1 base, leaving 6 bases between them. Germline V lookup: CDR1 SQVTM, CDR2 ANQGSEA.

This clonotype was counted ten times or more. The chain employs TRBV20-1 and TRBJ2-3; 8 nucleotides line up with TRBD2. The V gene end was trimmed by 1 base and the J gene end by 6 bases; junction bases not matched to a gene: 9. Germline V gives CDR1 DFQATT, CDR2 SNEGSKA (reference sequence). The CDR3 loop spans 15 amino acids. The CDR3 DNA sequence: TGCAGTGCTAGAGGAGCGGGGGTAACTCCGGATACGCAGTATTTT. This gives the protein CSARGAGVTPDTQYF.

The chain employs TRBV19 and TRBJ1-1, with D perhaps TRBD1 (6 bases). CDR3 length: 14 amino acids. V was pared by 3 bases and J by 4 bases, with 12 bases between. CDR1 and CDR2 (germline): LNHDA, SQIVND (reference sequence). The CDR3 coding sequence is TGTGCCAGTAGTATTCAGGGGAGGAGCACTGAAGCTTTCTTT. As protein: CASSIQGRSTEAFF.

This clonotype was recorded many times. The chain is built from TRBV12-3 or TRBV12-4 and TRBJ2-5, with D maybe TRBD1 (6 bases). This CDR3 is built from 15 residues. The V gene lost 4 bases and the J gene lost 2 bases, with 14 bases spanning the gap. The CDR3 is CASSWGQTGQETQYF. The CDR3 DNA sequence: TGTGCCAGCAGTTGGGGACAAACAGGGCAAGAGACCCAGTACTTC.

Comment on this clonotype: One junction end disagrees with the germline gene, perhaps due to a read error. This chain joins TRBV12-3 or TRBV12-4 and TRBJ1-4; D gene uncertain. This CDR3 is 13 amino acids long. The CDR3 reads CASSFRRDEKRFF. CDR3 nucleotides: TGTGCCAGCAGTTTCAGGAGGGATGAAAAACGGTTTTTT.

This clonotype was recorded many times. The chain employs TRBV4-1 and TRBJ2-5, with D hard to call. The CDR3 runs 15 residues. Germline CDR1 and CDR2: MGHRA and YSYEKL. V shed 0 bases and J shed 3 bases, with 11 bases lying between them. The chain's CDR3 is CASSQDPHRKETQYF. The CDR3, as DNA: TGCGCCAGCAGCCAAGATCCACACCGGAAAGAGACCCAGTACTTC.

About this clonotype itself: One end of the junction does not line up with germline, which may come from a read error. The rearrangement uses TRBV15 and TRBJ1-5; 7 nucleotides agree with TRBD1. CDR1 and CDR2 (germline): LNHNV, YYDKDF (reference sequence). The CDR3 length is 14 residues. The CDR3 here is CAASRDRSNQPQHF. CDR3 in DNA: TGTGCCGCCAGCAGGGACAGAAGCAATCAGCCCCAGCATTTT.

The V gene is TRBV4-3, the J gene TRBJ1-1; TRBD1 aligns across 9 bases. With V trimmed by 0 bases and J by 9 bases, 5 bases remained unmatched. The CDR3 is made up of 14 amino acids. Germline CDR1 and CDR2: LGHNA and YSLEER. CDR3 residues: CASSQDKQGAKAFF. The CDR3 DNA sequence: TGCGCCAGCAGCCAAGATAAACAGGGGGCTAAAGCTTTCTTT.

For the CDR3, the DNA is TGCGCCAGCAGCTTGGAGCCCCAGGACCGCTCCTACGAGCAGTACTTC. This gives the protein CASSLEPQDRSYEQYF. The J gene is TRBJ2-7, the V gene TRBV5-1, with unresolved D. V shed 0 bases and J shed 0 bases, with 13 bases lying between them. Germline CDR1 SGHRS, CDR2 YFSETQ. CDR3 length: 16 amino acids. Supplemented by reference TRBV5-1 and TRBJ2-7, the full variable domain reads KAGVTQTPRYLIKTRGQQVTLSCSPISGHRSVSWYQQTPGQGLQFLFEYFSETQRNKGNFPGRFSGRQFSNSRSEMNVSTLELGDSALYLCASSLEPQDRSYEQYFGPGTRLTVT.

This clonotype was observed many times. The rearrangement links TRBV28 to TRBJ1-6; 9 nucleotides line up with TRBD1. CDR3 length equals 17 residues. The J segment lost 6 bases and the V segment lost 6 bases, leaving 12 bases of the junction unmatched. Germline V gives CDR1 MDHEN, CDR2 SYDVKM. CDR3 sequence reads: CASRGGGQGVPNSPLHF. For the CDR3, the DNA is TGTGCCAGCAGAGGGGGGGGACAGGGAGTCCCTAATTCACCCCTCCACTTT.

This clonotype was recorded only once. The CDR3 reads CASSPLQGGRETQYF. The CDR3 nucleotides read TGTGCCAGCAGCCCTTTACAGGGGGGGAGAGAGACCCAGTACTTC. The gene calls are TRBV7-9 and TRBJ2-5; TRBD1 might be the D (8 bases). The CDR3 has 15 residues. V was clipped by 5 bases and J by 4 bases, with 17 bases between them. Germline V gene lookup returns CDR1 SEHNR and CDR2 FQNEAQ (reference sequence).

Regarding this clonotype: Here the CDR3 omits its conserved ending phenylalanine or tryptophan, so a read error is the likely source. The CDR3 region is CASSAGPNGGANEKLFC. The CDR3 DNA reads TGCGCCAGCAGCGCCGGACCAAACGGCGGTGCTAATGAAAAACTGTTTTGT. The rearrangement links TRBV5-1 to TRBJ1-4, with no clear D. V was cut by 4 bases and J by 3 bases, with 19 bases left in between. The CDR3 is 17 residues long. Looked up from germline, CDR1 is SGHRS and CDR2 is YFSETQ.